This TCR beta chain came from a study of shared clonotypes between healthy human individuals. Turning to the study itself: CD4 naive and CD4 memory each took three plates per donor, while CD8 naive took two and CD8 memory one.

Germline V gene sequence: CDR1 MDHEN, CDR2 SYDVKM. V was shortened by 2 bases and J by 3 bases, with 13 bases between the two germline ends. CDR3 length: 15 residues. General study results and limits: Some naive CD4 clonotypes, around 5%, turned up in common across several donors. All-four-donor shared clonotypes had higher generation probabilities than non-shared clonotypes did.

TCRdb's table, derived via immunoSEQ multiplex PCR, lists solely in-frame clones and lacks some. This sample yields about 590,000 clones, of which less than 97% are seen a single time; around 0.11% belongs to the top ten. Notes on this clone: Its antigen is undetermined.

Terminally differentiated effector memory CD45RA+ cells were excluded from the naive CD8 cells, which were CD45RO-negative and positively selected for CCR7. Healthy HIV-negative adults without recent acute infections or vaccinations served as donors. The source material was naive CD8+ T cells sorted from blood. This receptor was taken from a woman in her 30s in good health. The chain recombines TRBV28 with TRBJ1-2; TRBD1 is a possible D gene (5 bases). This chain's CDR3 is CASSLKRGDYYGYTF. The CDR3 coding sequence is TGTGCCAGCAGTTTAAAGCGGGGGGACTACTATGGCTACACCTTC.